This section outlines one TCR beta chain sequence together with its context. The sample originates from a study of blood T cell repertoires in COVID-19. Study information: Italy, Spain and the United States were the sources of the convalescent and acute COVID-19 samples.

The authors' processing: How many nucleated cells were present was estimated from reference gene primer amplification. Sequenced by immunoSEQ multiplex PCR; TCRdb stores in-frame clones only, minus some. The V and J calls and clone size are taken from that table; D and trimming were inferred from the DNA. The data contain some 300,000 clones, just under 90% of them singletons. Trimming removed 1 base from V and 2 bases from J; junction bases left unmatched: 2. The germline V gene encodes CDR1 MGHRA and CDR2 YSYEKL. The CDR3 runs to 16 residues. This rearrangement joins TRBV4-1 to TRBJ2-5; 12 bases fit TRBD2. The source is a woman in her forties or fifties who had been exposed to COVID-19. The sample taken for sequencing was PBMCs or T cells enriched from blood (not recorded which). The CDR3 reads CASSQGTSGEQETQYF. The CDR3 nucleotides read TGCGCCAGCAGCCAAGGGACTAGCGGGGAGCAAGAGACCCAGTACTTC.